The rows below give T cell receptor beta chains drawn from one sample of a study of OX40 agonist ivuxolimab in advanced cancers. Some clones are missing from TCRdb's copy, which holds only in-frame ones; the method was immunoSEQ multiplex PCR. The sample contains fewer than 40,000 clones, roughly nine tenths of which appear only once. Source: CD4+ or CD8+ T cells sorted from blood, taken in a trial of the OX40 agonist ivuxolimab. The source of these receptors is an adult with an advanced solid tumor such as melanoma, head and neck, liver or kidney cancer. The CDR3 runs from the conserved cysteine through the conserved F or W. Fields, in order: D gene, clone size, J gene, V gene, CDR3 protein, CDR3 DNA. D genes are given only for firm matches. Not every row has a clone size; where given, it reads once, few, many or a size class.

d_gene: TRBD1
abundance: -
j_gene: TRBJ2-6
v_gene: TRBV15
CDR3aa: CATSRDKGAGGANVLTF
CDR3nt: TGTGCCACCAGCAGAGATAAGGGGGCAGGTGGGGCCAACGTCCTGACTTTC

d_gene: TRBD1
abundance: -
j_gene: TRBJ1-2
v_gene: TRBV4-2
CDR3aa: CASSHSGTGPYGYTF
CDR3nt: TGTGCCAGCAGCCATTCCGGGACAGGGCCCTATGGCTACACCTTC

d_gene: TRBD1
abundance: -
j_gene: TRBJ2-3
v_gene: TRBV7-2
CDR3aa: CASSTRFWRDRGADTQYF
CDR3nt: TGTGCCAGCAGCACCCGATTTTGGCGGGACAGGGGTGCAGATACGCAGTATTTT

d_gene: TRBD2
abundance: -
j_gene: TRBJ2-1
v_gene: TRBV5-5
CDR3aa: CASSLITGGQSEQFF
CDR3nt: TGTGCCAGCAGCTTAATTACGGGGGGGCAAAGTGAGCAGTTCTTC

d_gene: -
abundance: -
j_gene: TRBJ1-5
v_gene: TRBV6-6
CDR3aa: CASSYSRGDLGPQHF
CDR3nt: TGTGCCAGCAGTTACTCGAGGGGAGACCTAGGGCCCCAGCATTTT

d_gene: -
abundance: -
j_gene: TRBJ1-1
v_gene: TRBV7-2
CDR3aa: CASSSTLNTEAFF
CDR3nt: TGTGCCAGCAGCTCAACATTGAACACTGAAGCTTTCTTT

d_gene: TRBD1
abundance: -
j_gene: TRBJ2-1
v_gene: TRBV28
CDR3aa: CASGLGDSPYNEQFF
CDR3nt: TGTGCCTCTGGCTTAGGGGACAGTCCATACAATGAGCAGTTCTTC

d_gene: -
abundance: -
j_gene: TRBJ1-2
v_gene: TRBV30
CDR3aa: CAWTRQYNYGYTF
CDR3nt: TGTGCCTGGACTCGACAGTATAACTATGGCTACACCTTC

d_gene: TRBD1
abundance: -
j_gene: TRBJ1-4
v_gene: TRBV28
CDR3aa: CASSLDRVGEKLFF
CDR3nt: TGTGCCAGCAGTTTGGACAGGGTGGGGGAAAAACTGTTTTTT

d_gene: -
abundance: -
j_gene: TRBJ1-1
v_gene: TRBV7-3
CDR3aa: CASSLTGENTEAFF
CDR3nt: TGTGCCAGCAGCTTAACAGGGGAGAACACTGAAGCTTTCTTT

d_gene: -
abundance: -
j_gene: TRBJ1-5
v_gene: TRBV6-1
CDR3aa: CASSEAGQPQHF
CDR3nt: TGTGCCAGCAGTGAAGCGGGTCAGCCCCAGCATTTT

d_gene: TRBD2
abundance: -
j_gene: TRBJ2-5
v_gene: TRBV6-1
CDR3aa: CATFFKGGGETQYF
CDR3nt: TGTGCCACCTTTTTCAAGGGCGGGGGAGAGACCCAGTACTTC

d_gene: -
abundance: -
j_gene: TRBJ1-1
v_gene: TRBV5-1
CDR3aa: CASSLGTPGENTEAFF
CDR3nt: TGCGCCAGCAGCTTAGGGACGCCGGGGGAAAACACTGAAGCTTTCTTT

d_gene: TRBD2
abundance: -
j_gene: TRBJ2-3
v_gene: TRBV5-1
CDR3aa: CASSLGLVDTDTQYF
CDR3nt: TGCGCCAGCAGTCTGGGACTAGTTGACACAGATACGCAGTATTTT

d_gene: TRBD2
abundance: -
j_gene: TRBJ2-2
v_gene: TRBV11-2
CDR3aa: CASSLLAGNTGELFF
CDR3nt: TGTGCCAGCAGCCTACTAGCGGGAAACACCGGGGAGCTGTTTTTT

d_gene: TRBD1
abundance: -
j_gene: TRBJ2-7
v_gene: TRBV7-9
CDR3aa: CASSLAQGARHEQYF
CDR3nt: TGTGCCAGCAGCTTAGCACAGGGGGCGCGTCACGAGCAGTACTTC

d_gene: -
abundance: -
j_gene: TRBJ2-1
v_gene: TRBV6-1
CDR3aa: CASRESGNEQFF
CDR3nt: TGTGCCAGCAGAGAGTCAGGAAATGAGCAGTTCTTC

d_gene: TRBD1
abundance: -
j_gene: TRBJ2-3
v_gene: TRBV4-3
CDR3aa: CASSQRLGQSLTDTQYF
CDR3nt: TGCGCCAGCAGCCAAAGGTTGGGACAGAGCCTCACAGATACGCAGTATTTT

d_gene: -
abundance: -
j_gene: TRBJ2-7
v_gene: TRBV5-4
CDR3aa: CASSFWGGHLSYEQYF
CDR3nt: TGTGCCAGCAGCTTTTGGGGGGGGCACCTCTCCTACGAGCAGTACTTC

d_gene: -
abundance: -
j_gene: TRBJ2-5
v_gene: TRBV4-3
CDR3aa: CASSQGPGIQETQYF
CDR3nt: TGCGCCAGCAGCCAAGGTCCAGGGATACAAGAGACCCAGTACTTC

d_gene: -
abundance: -
j_gene: TRBJ2-4
v_gene: TRBV5-6
CDR3aa: CASSIPKKGPNIQYF
CDR3nt: TGTGCCAGCAGCATCCCTAAAAAAGGGCCAAACATTCAGTACTTC

d_gene: TRBD1
abundance: -
j_gene: TRBJ1-6
v_gene: TRBV28
CDR3aa: CASSYPTGQTNSPLHF
CDR3nt: TGTGCCAGCAGTTATCCCACGGGACAGACTAATTCACCCCTCCACTTT

d_gene: -
abundance: once
j_gene: TRBJ1-2
v_gene: TRBV6-5
CDR3aa: CASSTGDRGYTF
CDR3nt: TGTGCCAGCAGTACGGGAGACCGTGGCTACACCTTC

d_gene: -
abundance: -
j_gene: TRBJ2-1
v_gene: TRBV6-4
CDR3aa: CASSTGYDEQFF
CDR3nt: TGTGCCAGCAGTACAGGGTACGATGAGCAGTTCTTC

d_gene: TRBD1
abundance: -
j_gene: TRBJ1-3
v_gene: TRBV18
CDR3aa: CASSPNTGTGRNTIYF
CDR3nt: TGTGCCAGCTCACCTAACACCGGGACAGGAAGAAACACCATATATTTT

d_gene: TRBD1
abundance: -
j_gene: TRBJ2-7
v_gene: TRBV7-2
CDR3aa: CASSFPDRLYEQYF
CDR3nt: TGTGCCAGCAGCTTCCCGGACAGGCTCTACGAGCAGTACTTC

d_gene: -
abundance: -
j_gene: TRBJ1-4
v_gene: TRBV11-2
CDR3aa: CASSLDLGGREKLFF
CDR3nt: TGTGCCAGCAGCTTAGATTTGGGGGGCCGGGAAAAACTGTTTTTT

d_gene: TRBD2
abundance: -
j_gene: TRBJ2-1
v_gene: TRBV7-3
CDR3aa: CASSFTSGGANEQFF
CDR3nt: TGTGCCAGCAGCTTCACTAGCGGGGGGGCCAATGAGCAGTTCTTC

d_gene: TRBD2
abundance: -
j_gene: TRBJ2-7
v_gene: TRBV5-1
CDR3aa: CASSIGTSGGEYF
CDR3nt: TGCGCCAGCAGCATCGGGACTAGCGGTGGGGAGTACTTC

d_gene: TRBD1
abundance: few
j_gene: TRBJ1-1
v_gene: TRBV30
CDR3aa: CAWGTGNTEAFF
CDR3nt: TGTGCCTGGGGGACAGGGAACACTGAAGCTTTCTTT

d_gene: TRBD2
abundance: -
j_gene: TRBJ2-3
v_gene: TRBV9
CDR3aa: CASSQGRWGLAGANTDTQYF
CDR3nt: TGTGCCAGCAGCCAGGGGCGGTGGGGACTAGCGGGGGCCAACACAGATACGCAGTATTTT

d_gene: TRBD1
abundance: -
j_gene: TRBJ2-3
v_gene: TRBV6-1
CDR3aa: CASSDGQGWADTQYF
CDR3nt: TGTGCCAGCAGTGATGGACAGGGCTGGGCAGATACGCAGTATTTT

d_gene: -
abundance: -
j_gene: TRBJ2-3
v_gene: TRBV6-1
CDR3aa: CASRIGGTDTQYF
CDR3nt: TGTGCCAGCCGAATTGGGGGCACAGATACGCAGTATTTT

d_gene: -
abundance: -
j_gene: TRBJ1-2
v_gene: TRBV10-2
CDR3aa: CASSVTVNYGYTF
CDR3nt: TGCGCCAGCAGTGTAACGGTTAACTATGGCTACACCTTC

d_gene: -
abundance: -
j_gene: TRBJ2-3
v_gene: TRBV27
CDR3aa: CASSRRLVGAGLTDTQYF
CDR3nt: TGTGCCAGCAGTCGCAGGTTGGTCGGGGCAGGGTTGACAGATACGCAGTATTTT

d_gene: -
abundance: -
j_gene: TRBJ2-3
v_gene: TRBV6-1
CDR3aa: CASSVESRSTDTQYF
CDR3nt: TGTGCCAGCAGTGTAGAGAGCCGCAGCACAGATACGCAGTATTTT

d_gene: TRBD1
abundance: -
j_gene: TRBJ2-3
v_gene: TRBV4-2
CDR3aa: CASSQGDRASTQYF
CDR3nt: TGTGCCAGCAGCCAAGGGGACAGGGCAAGTACGCAGTATTTT

d_gene: TRBD1
abundance: -
j_gene: TRBJ1-5
v_gene: TRBV7-2
CDR3aa: CASSIAQGARQPQHF
CDR3nt: TGTGCCAGCAGCATCGCTCAGGGGGCGCGGCAGCCCCAGCATTTT

d_gene: -
abundance: -
j_gene: TRBJ1-2
v_gene: TRBV30
CDR3aa: CAWGPGGFNYGYTF
CDR3nt: TGTGCCTGGGGCCCCGGAGGATTTAACTATGGCTACACCTTC

d_gene: TRBD1
abundance: once
j_gene: TRBJ1-6
v_gene: TRBV6-6
CDR3aa: CASSSLGQDNSPLHF
CDR3nt: TGTGCCAGCAGTTCCTTGGGACAGGATAATTCACCCCTCCACTTT

d_gene: -
abundance: -
j_gene: TRBJ2-2
v_gene: TRBV19
CDR3aa: CASSGRTASLLWNTGELFF
CDR3nt: TGTGCCAGTAGTGGGAGGACAGCCTCATTGTTGTGGAACACCGGGGAGCTGTTTTTT

d_gene: TRBD2
abundance: -
j_gene: TRBJ2-1
v_gene: TRBV4-3
CDR3aa: CASSQDRLAGGPRSYNEQFF
CDR3nt: TGCGCCAGCAGCCAAGATCGACTAGCGGGAGGGCCCCGCTCCTACAATGAGCAGTTCTTC

d_gene: -
abundance: -
j_gene: TRBJ2-7
v_gene: TRBV10-3
CDR3aa: CAISESRLGRIYEQYF
CDR3nt: TGTGCCATCAGTGAGTCACGGCTAGGACGAATCTACGAGCAGTACTTC

d_gene: TRBD1
abundance: -
j_gene: TRBJ1-1
v_gene: TRBV10-1
CDR3aa: CASRPGTGGLSSITEAFF
CDR3nt: TGCGCCAGCAGGCCCGGGACAGGGGGTTTAAGTAGTATAACTGAAGCTTTCTTT